This T cell receptor (beta chain) appears in the sequencing data of a study of blood T cell repertoires in COVID-19. As for the study in general: PBMCs, B-cell-depleted T cells, or T cells provided the cDNA or gDNA that made up the material.

Seattle's enrolled individuals joined amid active infection and were then monitored longitudinally. The CDR3 runs to 17 residues. Germline V gene sequence: CDR1 MDHEN, CDR2 SYDVKM. Deletions cut 3 bases from V and 5 bases from J, with 23 bases between. Original processing methods: Amplification with reference gene primers provided the estimates of nucleated cell counts. Profiling relied on immunoSEQ multiplex PCR, and the TCRdb table lists in-frame clones only, not all of them. For V, J and clone size, that table is used; D and trimming come from the DNA. Here the sample spans fewer than 400,000 clones, roughly 90% being singletons.

Sequencing was carried out using peripheral blood. The TCR sequence derives from a woman aged 25 to 39 with COVID-19, enrolled during active disease. The chain joins TRBV28 to TRBJ2-7, with D maybe TRBD2 (6 bases). The CDR3 here is CASSFVLRRGGSDEQYF. The CDR3 region has the DNA TGTGCCAGCAGTTTTGTCTTAAGGAGGGGTGGGTCGGACGAGCAGTACTTC. The full variable domain, completed using reference TRBV28 and TRBJ2-7, is DVKVTQSSRYLVKRTGEKVFLECVQDMDHENMFWYRQDPGLGLRLIYFSYDVKMKEKGDIPEGYSVSREKKERFSLILESASTNQTSMYLCASSFVLRRGGSDEQYFGPGTRLTVT.